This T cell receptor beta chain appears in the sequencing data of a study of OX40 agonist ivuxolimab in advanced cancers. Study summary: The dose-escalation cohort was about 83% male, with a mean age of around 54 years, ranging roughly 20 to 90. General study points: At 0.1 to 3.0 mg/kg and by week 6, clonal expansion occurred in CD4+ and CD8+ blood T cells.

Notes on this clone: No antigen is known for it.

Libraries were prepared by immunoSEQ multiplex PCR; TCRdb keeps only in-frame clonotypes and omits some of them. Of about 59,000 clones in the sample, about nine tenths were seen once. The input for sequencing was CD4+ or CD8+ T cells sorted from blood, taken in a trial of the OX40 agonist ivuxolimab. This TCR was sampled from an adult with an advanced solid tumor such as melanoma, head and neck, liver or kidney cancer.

As DNA, the CDR3 is TGTGCCAGCAGTGTACAAGTGTATGGCTACACCTTC. It yields the protein CASSVQVYGYTF. V gene TRBV6-5 combines with J gene TRBJ1-2; the D is unclear. Germline V lookup: CDR1 MNHEY, CDR2 SVGAGI. Trimming cost V 5 bases and J 5 bases, with 9 bases left between them. The CDR3 length is 12 residues.